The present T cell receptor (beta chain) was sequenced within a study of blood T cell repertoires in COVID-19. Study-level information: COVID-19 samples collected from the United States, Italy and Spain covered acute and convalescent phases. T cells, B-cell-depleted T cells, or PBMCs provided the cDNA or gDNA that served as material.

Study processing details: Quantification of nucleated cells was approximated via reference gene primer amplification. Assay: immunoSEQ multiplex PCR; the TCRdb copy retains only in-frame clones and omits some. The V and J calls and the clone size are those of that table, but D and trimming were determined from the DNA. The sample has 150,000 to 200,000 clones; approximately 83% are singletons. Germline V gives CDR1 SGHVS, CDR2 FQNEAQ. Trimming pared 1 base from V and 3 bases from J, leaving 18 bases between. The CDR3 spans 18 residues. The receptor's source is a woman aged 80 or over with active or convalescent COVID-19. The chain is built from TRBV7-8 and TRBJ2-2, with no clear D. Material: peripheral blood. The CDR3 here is CASSLDGSYLGDTGELFF. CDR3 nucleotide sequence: TGTGCCAGCAGCTTAGATGGCAGCTACCTTGGAGACACCGGGGAGCTGTTTTTT.